One T cell receptor beta chain is described in this entry. Its matching antigen is unknown. The sample is drawn from a study of STAT5B mutations in CD4+ large granular lymphocyte leukemia. Broader study findings: Top patient clones used TRBV06 genes more often: 8/27 versus 2/35 in controls. Without HLA matching, higher CD4+ than CD8+ T-LGLL clonality could reflect small sample size. No patients shared main leukemic clonotypes, though about 25% appeared at low frequency elsewhere.

Patients had CD4+ T-LGLL, from Padova, Helsinki and Shinshu. Using immunoSEQ multiplex PCR, the repertoire was profiled, and TCRdb retains in-frame clones only, with some absent. The data show more than 7,500 clones, around 83% seen once. The CDR3 spans 11 residues. V was trimmed by 6 bases and J by 8 bases, leaving 5 bases between them. Germline values: CDR1 KGHSH, CDR2 LQKENI. Sequencing was done on a sample of PBMCs. This clonotype was obtained from a man aged 55 to 69 with CD4+ T-cell large granular lymphocyte leukemia. The chain links TRBV18 to TRBJ2-6; D is undetermined. In DNA form, the CDR3 reads TGTGCCAGCTCCCCTTCCAACGTCCTGACTTTC. It yields the protein CASSPSNVLTF.